Listed below are T cell receptor beta chains from one sample, sequenced in a study of shared clonotypes between healthy human individuals. Clones were read by immunoSEQ multiplex PCR, and TCRdb kept only the in-frame ones, dropping some. This table holds fewer than 100,000 clones, 67% found once. Sequenced material: memory CD8+ T cells sorted from blood. Receptor source: a young man in good health. The CDR3 runs from the conserved cysteine through the conserved F or W. The order of the fields is D gene, clone size, J gene, V gene, CDR3 protein, CDR3 DNA. D genes are given only for firm matches. For some rows the clone size is stated as once, few or many, or as a class when expanded; others skip it.

TRBD2	-	TRBJ2-6	TRBV25-1	CASQLAGVAGANVLTF	TGTGCCAGCCAACTAGCGGGAGTGGCGGGGGCCAACGTCCTGACTTTC
-	many	TRBJ2-1	TRBV7-3	CASSLFGHNEQFF	TGTGCCAGCAGCTTATTTGGTCACAATGAGCAGTTCTTC
TRBD1	-	TRBJ2-1	TRBV18	CASSRDRVGDNEQFF	TGTGCCAGCTCACGTGACAGGGTTGGGGACAATGAGCAGTTCTTC
-	-	TRBJ2-7	TRBV27	CASSSAFGHYEQYF	TGTGCCAGCAGTTCCGCCTTTGGGCACTACGAGCAGTACTTC
-	once	TRBJ2-7	TRBV6-1	CASSFSAWEQYF	TGTGCCAGCAGTTTTAGTGCCTGGGAGCAGTACTTC
TRBD2	-	TRBJ2-7	TRBV28	CASTDYGTSGYTYEQYF	TGTGCCAGCACCGATTACGGGACTAGCGGGTATACCTACGAGCAGTACTTC
TRBD2	-	TRBJ2-3	TRBV11-2	CASSLQGLAGLTSTDTQYF	TGTGCCAGCAGCTTACAAGGACTAGCGGGTCTTACTAGCACAGATACGCAGTATTTT
-	once	TRBJ2-3	TRBV6-6	CASSFSREIGTDTQYF	TGTGCCAGCAGTTTTTCTCGGGAGATTGGCACAGATACGCAGTATTTT
-	-	TRBJ2-1	TRBV28	CASRSPFTRERDNEQFF	TGTGCCAGCAGATCACCCTTTACGCGGGAAAGAGACAATGAGCAGTTCTTC
-	once	TRBJ2-1	TRBV29-1	CSVGVGEQFF	TGCAGCGTTGGGGTAGGTGAGCAGTTCTTC
-	few	TRBJ2-7	TRBV5-5	CASSSPSRSEQYF	TGTGCCAGCAGCTCCCCTTCAAGGAGCGAGCAGTACTTC
-	-	TRBJ2-1	TRBV7-6	CASSTTGNEQFF	TGTGCCAGCAGCACCACGGGGAATGAGCAGTTCTTC
-	-	TRBJ2-3	TRBV25-1	CASSGTNTQYF	TGTGCCAGCAGTGGTACAAATACGCAGTATTTT
TRBD1	once	TRBJ1-2	TRBV10-3	CAIRDRVKLLGYTF	TGTGCCATCAGAGACAGGGTAAAACTCCTTGGCTACACCTTC
-	few	TRBJ2-7	TRBV7-9	CASSLEVEQYF	TGTGCCAGCAGCTTAGAGGTCGAGCAGTACTTC